This TCR beta chain was observed in a study of beta chain features in type 1 diabetes listed by TCRdb under 2018. Notes on the research overall: No differences in mean age, gender distribution, total cell number or subset yield were found between patients and healthy donors. A total of about 100,000,000 sorted cells were examined across all samples, and RNA yield correlated strongly with the number of cells per subset. The study compared the TCRB repertoires of sorted circulating CD4+ T cell subsets in recently diagnosed type 1 diabetes patients with those in matched healthy donors. Regulatory and stem cell-like memory subsets were obtained from only 8 patients and roughly eight healthy donors, while naive and central memory subsets were obtained from all 28 donors.

This clone was counted between two and nine times. What this receptor recognizes is not known. No base quality information exists; no much larger clone differs at one position. The V end loses 3 bases and the J end loses 10 bases, and a stretch of 14 bases separates them. Inclusive of the bounding cysteine and phenylalanine, the CDR3 is 14 residues long. The entry retains the CDR3 DNA only, 42 bases that are in frame from base 1. Taken from the germline V gene, the CDR1 and CDR2 loops are SGDLS and YYNGEE. All of the isolated RNA was reverse transcribed with the High Capacity cDNA Reverse Transcription Kit, so expressed TCRB transcripts were sequenced. Naive, central memory and regulatory T cell samples underwent deep immunoSEQ sequencing, averaging around 3.6 million total reads per sample. After sorted cells were lysed in RLT buffer, RNA was extracted with DNase-treated RNeasy Micro or Mini kits, with the choice depending on cell number. Each cell subset was processed on its own to prevent cross-contamination, while patient and healthy donor samples were processed together. Using the immunoSEQ multiplex PCR, TCRB sequences were amplified from cDNA into 87-bp fragments spanning the CDR3 region. Sequencing of the amplicons was done on the Illumina HiSeq platform. Concerning the study's data processing: PCR bias was computationally corrected using synthetic template baselines, reads within Hamming distance 2 were collapsed, and singletons that could not be merged were discarded. By aligning reads against IMGT, V, D and J genes, CDR3 length, and insertions or deletions at six rearrangement sites were assigned. Within each subset, clonotype counts were normalized to sorted cell number, after which true diversity and Gini coefficients were computed with the tcR R package. The overlap coefficient, calculated on TCRB nucleotide sequences, was used to measure repertoire sharing. Out-of-frame TCRB sequences from naive cells were analyzed to stand in for the pre-selection repertoire. In TCRdb, the immuneACCESS table is reduced to in-frame sequences with V and J assigned. These tables do not hold every clone; where another copy was compared, an unresolved V gene accounts for under half, and the others remain unexplained. V, J and clone size derive from that table, while D and trimming were established from the DNA sequence. The sample records hundreds of thousands of clones, about an eighth of which are singletons. The biggest ten clones account for around 0.04% of the sample.

Study-wide findings and limitations: Because small numbers of individuals were included in the HLA sub-analyses, any influence of HLA type on TCRB rearrangement was left unresolved. At VDJ recombination sites, type 1 diabetes patients had fewer insertions and more deleted nucleotides, which implies abnormalities in thymic rearrangement. Type 1 diabetes patients showed a moderate but significant shortening of TCRB CDR3 length in all four CD4+ subsets. Naive, central memory and regulatory TCRB repertoires appeared more similar among patients than among healthy donors. Sequencing cDNA rather than genomic DNA could over-represent highly expressing activated cells, although activation and CD3 levels did not differ between groups. Shorter templates might be favored by PCR, yet because patient and control samples were amplified and corrected together, any such skew would affect both groups equally.

Each donor gave one peripheral blood draw, averaging roughly 120 mL, which was collected into heparinised tubes. A BD FACSAria II was used to sort naive, central memory, regulatory and stem cell-like memory CD4+ T cells with a panel that included CD45RO, CCR7, CD25, CD127, CD95 and CD27. All sorted populations exceeded 95% purity. PBMCs were separated immediately by Lymphoprep density gradient centrifugation and were stained directly, without being cultured. So that batch effects would be minimized, each experiment stained and sorted samples in pairs, pairing one healthy donor with one patient. Here the chain combines TRBV9 and TRBJ1-6; the D gene remains uncertain. The sequenced material came from naive CD4+ T cells from blood. The cell subset or site label, as the study defines it: true naive CD4+ T cells. The clonotype comes from a man between 18 and 35 years old with type 1 diabetes. The CDR3: CASSAVIGSSPLHF. The sequenced DNA is TGTGCCAGCAGCGCTGTAATAGGGAGCTCACCCCTCCACTTT.